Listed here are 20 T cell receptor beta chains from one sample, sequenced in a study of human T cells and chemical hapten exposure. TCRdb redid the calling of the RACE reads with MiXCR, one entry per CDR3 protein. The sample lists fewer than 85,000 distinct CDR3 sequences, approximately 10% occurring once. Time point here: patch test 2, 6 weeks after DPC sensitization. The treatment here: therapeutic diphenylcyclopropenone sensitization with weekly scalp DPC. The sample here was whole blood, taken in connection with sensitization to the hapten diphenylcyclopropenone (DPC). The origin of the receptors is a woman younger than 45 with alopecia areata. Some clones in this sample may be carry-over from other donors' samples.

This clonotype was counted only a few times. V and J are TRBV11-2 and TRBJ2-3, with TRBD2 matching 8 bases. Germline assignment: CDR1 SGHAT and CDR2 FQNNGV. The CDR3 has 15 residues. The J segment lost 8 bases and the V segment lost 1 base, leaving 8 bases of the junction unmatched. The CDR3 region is CASSLVSGGPGTQYF. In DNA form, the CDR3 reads TGTGCCAGCAGCTTAGTTTCGGGGGGGCCGGGTACGCAGTATTTT.

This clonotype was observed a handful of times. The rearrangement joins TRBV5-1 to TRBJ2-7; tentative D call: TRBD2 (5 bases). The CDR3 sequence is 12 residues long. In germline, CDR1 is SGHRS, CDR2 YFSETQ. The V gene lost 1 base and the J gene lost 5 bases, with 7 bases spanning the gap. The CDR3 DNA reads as TGCGCCAGCAGCTTGCACGGGGACGAGCAGTACTTC. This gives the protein CASSLHGDEQYF.

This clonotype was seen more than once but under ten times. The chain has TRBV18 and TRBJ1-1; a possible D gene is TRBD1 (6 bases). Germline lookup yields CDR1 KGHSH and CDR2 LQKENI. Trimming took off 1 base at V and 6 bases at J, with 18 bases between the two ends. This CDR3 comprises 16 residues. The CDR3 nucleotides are TGTGCCAGCTCACCACGGAATCTCGCCGAGGGGGCTGAAGCTTTCTTT. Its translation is CASSPRNLAEGAEAFF.

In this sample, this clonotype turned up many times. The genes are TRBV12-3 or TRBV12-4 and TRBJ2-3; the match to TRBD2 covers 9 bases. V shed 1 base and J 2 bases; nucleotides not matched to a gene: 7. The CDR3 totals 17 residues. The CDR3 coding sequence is TGTGCCAGCAGTTTAGAACTAGCGGGCTTAAACACAGATACGCAGTATTTT. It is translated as CASSLELAGLNTDTQYF.

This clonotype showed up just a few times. The CDR3 region is CSASPGQGNSPLHF. DNA of the CDR3: TGCAGTGCTAGCCCGGGACAGGGGAATTCACCCCTCCACTTT. The rearrangement links TRBV20-1 to TRBJ1-6, with TRBD1 matching over 10 bases. Per germline, CDR1 DFQATT and CDR2 SNEGSKA (reference sequence). CDR3 length: 14 amino acids. The ends lost 3 bases at V and 7 bases at J; junction bases unmatched: 3.

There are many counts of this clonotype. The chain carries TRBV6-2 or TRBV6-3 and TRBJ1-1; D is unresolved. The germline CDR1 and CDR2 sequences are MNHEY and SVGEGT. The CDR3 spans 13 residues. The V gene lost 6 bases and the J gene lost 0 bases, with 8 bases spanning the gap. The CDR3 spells CASRFGMNTEAFF. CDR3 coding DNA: TGTGCCAGCAGATTTGGGATGAACACTGAAGCTTTCTTT.

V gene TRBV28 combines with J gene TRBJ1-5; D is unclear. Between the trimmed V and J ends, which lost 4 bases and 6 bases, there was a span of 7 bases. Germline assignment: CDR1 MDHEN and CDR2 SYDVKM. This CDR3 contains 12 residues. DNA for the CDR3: TGTGCCAGCAGTTCCCCTTCTCAGCCCCAGCATTTT. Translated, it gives CASSSPSQPQHF.

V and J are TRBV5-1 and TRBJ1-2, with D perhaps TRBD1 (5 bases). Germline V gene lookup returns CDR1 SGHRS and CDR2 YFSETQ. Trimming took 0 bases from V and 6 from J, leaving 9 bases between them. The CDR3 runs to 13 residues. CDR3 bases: TGCGCCAGCAGCTTGGGACAGCTCGATGGCTACACCTTC. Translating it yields CASSLGQLDGYTF.

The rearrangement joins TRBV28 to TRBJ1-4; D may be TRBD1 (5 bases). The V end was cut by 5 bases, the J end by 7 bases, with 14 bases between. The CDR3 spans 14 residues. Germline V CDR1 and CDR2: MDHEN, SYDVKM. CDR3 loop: CASSLRQTGEKLFF. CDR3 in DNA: TGTGCCAGCAGTCTGAGACAGACGGGTGAAAAACTGTTTTTT.

The CDR3 coding sequence is TGTGCCAGCAGTTTATCGGGACAGGTCTCCTACGAGCAGTACTTC. Encoded protein: CASSLSGQVSYEQYF. This chain uses TRBV28 with TRBJ2-7; TRBD1 matches 8 bases. Germline V gene data show CDR1 as MDHEN and CDR2 as SYDVKM. V lost 1 base, J lost 0 bases, and 2 bases stayed unmatched. This CDR3 is 15 amino acids long.

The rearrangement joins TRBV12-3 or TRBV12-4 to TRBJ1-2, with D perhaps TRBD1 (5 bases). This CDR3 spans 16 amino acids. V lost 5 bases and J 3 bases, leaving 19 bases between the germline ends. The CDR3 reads CASSPRSGAGDYGYTF. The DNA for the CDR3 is TGTGCCAGCAGTCCAAGGTCGGGAGCGGGGGACTATGGCTACACCTTC.

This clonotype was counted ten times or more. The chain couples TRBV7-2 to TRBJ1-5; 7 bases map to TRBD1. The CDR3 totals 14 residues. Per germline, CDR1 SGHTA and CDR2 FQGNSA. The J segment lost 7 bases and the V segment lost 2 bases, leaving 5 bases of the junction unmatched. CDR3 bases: TGTGCCAGCAGCTTAAGACAGGGCCAACAGCCCCAGCATTTT. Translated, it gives CASSLRQGQQPQHF. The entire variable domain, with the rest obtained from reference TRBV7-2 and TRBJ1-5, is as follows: GAGVSQSPSNKVTEKGKDVELRCDPISGHTALYWYRQSLGQGLEFLIYFQGNSAPDKSGLPSDRFSAERTGGSVSTLTIQRTQQEDSAVYLCASSLRQGQQPQHFGDGTRLSIL.

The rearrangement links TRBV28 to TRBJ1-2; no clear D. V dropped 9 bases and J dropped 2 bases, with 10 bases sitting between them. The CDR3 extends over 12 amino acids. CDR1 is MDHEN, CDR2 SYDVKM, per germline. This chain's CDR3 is CASLDLNYGYTF. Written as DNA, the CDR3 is TGTGCCAGTCTCGACCTGAACTATGGCTACACCTTC.

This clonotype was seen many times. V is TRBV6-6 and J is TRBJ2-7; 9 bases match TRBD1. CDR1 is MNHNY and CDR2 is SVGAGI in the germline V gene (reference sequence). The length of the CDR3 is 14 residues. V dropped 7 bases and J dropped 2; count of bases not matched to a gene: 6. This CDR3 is CASTSRDRAYEQYF. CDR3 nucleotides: TGTGCCAGCACTAGCCGGGACAGGGCCTACGAGCAGTACTTC.

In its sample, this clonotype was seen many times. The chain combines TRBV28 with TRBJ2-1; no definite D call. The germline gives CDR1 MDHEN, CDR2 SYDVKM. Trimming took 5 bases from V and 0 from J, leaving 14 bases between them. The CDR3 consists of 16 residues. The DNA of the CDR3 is TGTGCCAGCAGTGCCCGCGACTTTAGCTCCTACAATGAGCAGTTCTTC. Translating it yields CASSARDFSSYNEQFF.

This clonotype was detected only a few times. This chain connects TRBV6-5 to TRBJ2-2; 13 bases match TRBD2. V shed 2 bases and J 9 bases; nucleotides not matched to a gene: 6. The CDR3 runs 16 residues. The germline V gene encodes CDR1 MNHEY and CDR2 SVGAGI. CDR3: CASSYRTSGRERELFF. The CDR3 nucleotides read TGTGCCAGCAGTTACCGGACTAGCGGGAGAGAGCGGGAGCTGTTTTTT.

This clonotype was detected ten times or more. DNA for the CDR3: TGTGCCAGCAGCCCCCCGGGACAGGAGTACGAGCAGTACTTC. Amino acids: CASSPPGQEYEQYF. This sequence joins TRBV28 and TRBJ2-7; 8 bases agree with TRBD1. Germline CDR1 MDHEN, CDR2 SYDVKM. This CDR3 region has 14 residues. V was clipped by 6 bases and J by 4 bases; unmatched bases: 8.

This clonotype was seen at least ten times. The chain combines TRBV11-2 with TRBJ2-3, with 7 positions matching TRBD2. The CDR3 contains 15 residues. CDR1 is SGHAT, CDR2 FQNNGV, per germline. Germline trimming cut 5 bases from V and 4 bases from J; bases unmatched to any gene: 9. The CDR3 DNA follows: TGTGCCAGCAGCCCCCGGGGGACTAACGCAGATACGCAGTATTTT. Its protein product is CASSPRGTNADTQYF.

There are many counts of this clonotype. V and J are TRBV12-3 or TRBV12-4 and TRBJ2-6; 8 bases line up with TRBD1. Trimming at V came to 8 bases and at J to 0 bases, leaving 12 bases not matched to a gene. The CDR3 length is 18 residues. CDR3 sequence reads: CASSKGDRGISGANVLTF. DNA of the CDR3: TGTGCCAGCTCCAAAGGCGACAGGGGAATCTCTGGGGCCAACGTCCTGACTTTC.

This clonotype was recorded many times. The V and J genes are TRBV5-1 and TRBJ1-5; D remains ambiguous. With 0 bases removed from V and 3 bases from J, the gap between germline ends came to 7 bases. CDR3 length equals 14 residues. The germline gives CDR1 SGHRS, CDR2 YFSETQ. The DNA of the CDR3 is TGCGCCAGCAGCTTGGAAGGGTTCAATCAGCCCCAGCATTTT. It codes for CASSLEGFNQPQHF.